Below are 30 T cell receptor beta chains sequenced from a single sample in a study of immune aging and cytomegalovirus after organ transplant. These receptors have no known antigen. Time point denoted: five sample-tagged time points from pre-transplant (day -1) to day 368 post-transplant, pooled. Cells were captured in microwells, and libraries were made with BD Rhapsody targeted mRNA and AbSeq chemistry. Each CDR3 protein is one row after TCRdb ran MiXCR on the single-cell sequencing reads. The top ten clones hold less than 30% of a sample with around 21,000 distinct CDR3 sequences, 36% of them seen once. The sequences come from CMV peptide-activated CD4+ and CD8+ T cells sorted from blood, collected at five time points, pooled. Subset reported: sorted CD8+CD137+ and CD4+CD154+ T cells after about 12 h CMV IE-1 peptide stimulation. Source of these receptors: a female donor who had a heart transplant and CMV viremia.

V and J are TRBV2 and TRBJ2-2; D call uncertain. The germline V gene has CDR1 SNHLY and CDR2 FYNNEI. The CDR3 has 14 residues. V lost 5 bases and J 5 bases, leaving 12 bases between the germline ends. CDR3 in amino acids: CASSYPIITGELFF. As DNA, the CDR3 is TGTGCCAGCAGTTATCCAATTATTACCGGGGAGCTGTTTTTT. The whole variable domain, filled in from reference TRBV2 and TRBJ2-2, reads EPEVTQTPSHQVTQMGQEVILRCVPISNHLYFYWYRQILGQKVEFLVSFYNNEISEKSEIFDDQFSVERPDGSNFTLKIRSTKLEDSAMYFCASSYPIITGELFFGEGSRLTVL.

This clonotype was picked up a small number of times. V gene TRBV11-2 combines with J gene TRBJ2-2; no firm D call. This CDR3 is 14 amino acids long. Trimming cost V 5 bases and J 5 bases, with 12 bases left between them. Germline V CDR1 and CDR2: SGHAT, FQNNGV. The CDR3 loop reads CASSTQMKTGELFF. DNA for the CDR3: TGTGCCAGCAGCACTCAGATGAAAACCGGGGAGCTGTTTTTT. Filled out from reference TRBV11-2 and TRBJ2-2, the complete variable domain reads EAGVAQSPRYKIIEKRQSVAFWCNPISGHATLYWYQQILGQGPKLLIQFQNNGVVDDSQLPKDRFSAERLKGVDSTLKIQPAKLEDSAVYLCASSTQMKTGELFFGEGSRLTVL.

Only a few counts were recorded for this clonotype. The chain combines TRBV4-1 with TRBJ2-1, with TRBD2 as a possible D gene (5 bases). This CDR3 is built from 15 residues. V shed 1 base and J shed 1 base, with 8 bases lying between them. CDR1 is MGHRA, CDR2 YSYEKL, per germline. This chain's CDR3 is CASSQGRGSYNEQFF. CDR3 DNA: TGCGCCAGCAGCCAAGGACGGGGTTCCTACAATGAGCAGTTCTTC.

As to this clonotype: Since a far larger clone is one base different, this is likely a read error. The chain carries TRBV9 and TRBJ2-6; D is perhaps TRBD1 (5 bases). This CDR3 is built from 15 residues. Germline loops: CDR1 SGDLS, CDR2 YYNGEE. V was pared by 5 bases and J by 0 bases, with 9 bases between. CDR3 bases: TGTGCCAGCAGGAGGACATACTCTGGGGCCAACGTCCTGACTTTC. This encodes CASRRTYSGANVLTF.

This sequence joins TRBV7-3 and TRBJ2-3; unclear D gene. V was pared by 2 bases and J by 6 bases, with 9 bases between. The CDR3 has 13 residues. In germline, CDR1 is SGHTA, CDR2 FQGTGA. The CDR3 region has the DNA TGTGCCAGCAGCTTATCTGGTCCGGATACGCAGTATTTT. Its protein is CASSLSGPDTQYF.

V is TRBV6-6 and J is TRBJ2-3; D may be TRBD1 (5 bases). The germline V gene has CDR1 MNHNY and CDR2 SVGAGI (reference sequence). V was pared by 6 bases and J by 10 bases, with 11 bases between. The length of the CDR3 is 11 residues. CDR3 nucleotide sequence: TGTGCCAGCAGGCAGGGTGGTCCGCAGTATTTT. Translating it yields CASRQGGPQYF.

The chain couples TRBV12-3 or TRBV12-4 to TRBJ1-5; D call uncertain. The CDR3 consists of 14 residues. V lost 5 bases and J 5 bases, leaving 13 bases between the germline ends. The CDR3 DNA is TGTGCCAGCAGTCCGGTTAACGCGGATCAGCCCCAGCATTTT. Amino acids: CASSPVNADQPQHF.

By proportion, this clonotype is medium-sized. The chain's CDR3 is CASSLGRGLGYTF. The CDR3 region has the DNA TGTGCCAGCAGTTTGGGCAGGGGGCTTGGCTACACCTTC. The chain uses TRBV28 and TRBJ1-2; 8 bases map to TRBD1. Germline lookup yields CDR1 MDHEN and CDR2 SYDVKM. The junction had 4 bases not matched to a gene; V was cut back by 3 bases and J by 7 bases. This CDR3 has 13 amino acids.

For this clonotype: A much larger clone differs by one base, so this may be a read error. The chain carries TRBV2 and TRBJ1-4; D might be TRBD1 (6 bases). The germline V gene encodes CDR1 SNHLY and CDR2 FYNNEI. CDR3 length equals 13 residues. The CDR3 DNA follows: TGTGCCAGCAGTCTCGGGGGCTGGGAAAACCTGTTTTTT. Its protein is CASSLGGWENLFF.

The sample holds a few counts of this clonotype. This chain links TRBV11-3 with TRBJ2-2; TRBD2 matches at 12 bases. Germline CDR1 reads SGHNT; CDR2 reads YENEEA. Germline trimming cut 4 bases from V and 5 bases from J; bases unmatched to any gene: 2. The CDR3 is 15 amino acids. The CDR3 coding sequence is TGTGCCAGCAGCTCTAGCGGGGGGGAAACCGGGGAGCTGTTTTTT. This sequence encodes CASSSSGGETGELFF. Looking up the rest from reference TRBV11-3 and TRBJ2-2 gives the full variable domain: EAGVVQSPRYKIIEKKQPVAFWCNPISGHNTLYWYLQNLGQGPELLIRYENEEAVDDSQLPKDRFSAERLKGVDSTLKIQPAELGDSAVYLCASSSSGGETGELFFGEGSRLTVL.

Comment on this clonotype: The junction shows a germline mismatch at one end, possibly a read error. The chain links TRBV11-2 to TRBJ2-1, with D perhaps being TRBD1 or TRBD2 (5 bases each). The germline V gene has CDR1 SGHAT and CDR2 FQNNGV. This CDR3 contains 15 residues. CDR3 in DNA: TGTGCCAACAGCTCAGTACTAGATACGGACAATGAGCAGTCCTTC. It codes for CANSSVLDTDNEQSF.

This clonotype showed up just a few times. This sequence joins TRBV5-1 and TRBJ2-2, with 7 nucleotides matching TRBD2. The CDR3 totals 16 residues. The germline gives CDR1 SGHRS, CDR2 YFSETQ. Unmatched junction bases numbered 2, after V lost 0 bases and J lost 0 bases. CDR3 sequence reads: CASSLASGTNTGELFF. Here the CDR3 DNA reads TGCGCCAGCAGCTTGGCCAGCGGGACGAACACCGGGGAGCTGTTTTTT.

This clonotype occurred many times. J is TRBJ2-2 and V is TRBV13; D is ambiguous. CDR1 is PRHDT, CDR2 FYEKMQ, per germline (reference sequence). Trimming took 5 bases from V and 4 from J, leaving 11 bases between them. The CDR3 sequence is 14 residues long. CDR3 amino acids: CASSQGPRTGELFF. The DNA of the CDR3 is TGTGCCAGCAGCCAAGGCCCTCGCACCGGGGAGCTGTTTTTT.

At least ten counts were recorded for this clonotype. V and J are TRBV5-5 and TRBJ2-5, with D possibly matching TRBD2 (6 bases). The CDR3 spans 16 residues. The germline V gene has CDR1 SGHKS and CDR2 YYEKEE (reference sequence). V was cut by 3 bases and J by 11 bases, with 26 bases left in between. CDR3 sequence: CASSSSFPGLNQVQYF. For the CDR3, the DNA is TGTGCCAGCAGCTCCTCATTTCCGGGACTGAATCAAGTTCAGTACTTC. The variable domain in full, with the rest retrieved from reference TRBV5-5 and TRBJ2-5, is DAGVTQSPTHLIKTRGQQVTLRCSPISGHKSVSWYQQVLGQGPQFIFQYYEKEERGRGNFPDRFSARQFPNYSSELNVNALLLGDSALYLCASSSSFPGLNQVQYFGPGTRLLVL.

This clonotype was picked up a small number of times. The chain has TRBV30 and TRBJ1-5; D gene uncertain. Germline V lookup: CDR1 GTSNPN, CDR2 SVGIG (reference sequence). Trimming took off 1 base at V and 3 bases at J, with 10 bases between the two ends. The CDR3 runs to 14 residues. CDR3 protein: CAWSGSAVNQPQHF. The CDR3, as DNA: TGTGCCTGGAGTGGATCTGCAGTCAATCAGCCCCAGCATTTT.

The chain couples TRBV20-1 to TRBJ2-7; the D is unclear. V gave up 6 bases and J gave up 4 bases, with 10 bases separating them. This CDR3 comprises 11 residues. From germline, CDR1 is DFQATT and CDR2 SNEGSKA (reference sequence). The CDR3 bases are TGCAGTGCCCAGGACGTATACGAGCAGTACTTC. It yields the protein CSAQDVYEQYF.

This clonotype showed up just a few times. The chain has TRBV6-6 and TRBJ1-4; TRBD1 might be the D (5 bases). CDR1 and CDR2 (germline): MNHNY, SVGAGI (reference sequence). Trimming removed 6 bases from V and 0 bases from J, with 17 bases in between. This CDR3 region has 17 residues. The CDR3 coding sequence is TGTGCCAGCAGCCGCATGTCAGGGATTGCAACTAATGAAAAACTGTTTTTT. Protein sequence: CASSRMSGIATNEKLFF.

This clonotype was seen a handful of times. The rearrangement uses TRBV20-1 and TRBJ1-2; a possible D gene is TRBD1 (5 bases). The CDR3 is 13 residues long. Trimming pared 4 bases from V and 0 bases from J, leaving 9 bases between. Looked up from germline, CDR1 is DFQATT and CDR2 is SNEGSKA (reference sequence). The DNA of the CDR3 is TGCAGTGCTACCACAGGACCTAACTATGGCTACACCTTC. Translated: CSATTGPNYGYTF.

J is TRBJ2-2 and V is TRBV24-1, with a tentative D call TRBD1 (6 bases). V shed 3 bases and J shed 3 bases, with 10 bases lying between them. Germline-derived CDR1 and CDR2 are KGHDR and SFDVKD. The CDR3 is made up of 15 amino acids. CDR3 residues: CATSDPGQHTGELFF. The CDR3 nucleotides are TGTGCCACCAGTGATCCAGGACAGCACACCGGGGAGCTGTTTTTT.

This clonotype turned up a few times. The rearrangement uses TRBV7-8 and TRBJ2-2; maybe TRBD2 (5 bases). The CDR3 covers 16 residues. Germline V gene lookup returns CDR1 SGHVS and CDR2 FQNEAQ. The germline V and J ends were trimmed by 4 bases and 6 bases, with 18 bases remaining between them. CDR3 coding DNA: TGTGCCAGCAGCTCTCTAGCAGTTCAGTTCCCCGGGGAGCTGTTTTTT. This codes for CASSSLAVQFPGELFF.

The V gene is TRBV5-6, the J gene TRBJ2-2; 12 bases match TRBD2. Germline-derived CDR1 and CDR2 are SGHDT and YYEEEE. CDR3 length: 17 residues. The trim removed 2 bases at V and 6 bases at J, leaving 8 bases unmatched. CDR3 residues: CASSFPRLAGGPGELFF. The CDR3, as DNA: TGTGCCAGCAGCTTTCCCCGGCTAGCGGGGGGGCCCGGGGAGCTGTTTTTT.

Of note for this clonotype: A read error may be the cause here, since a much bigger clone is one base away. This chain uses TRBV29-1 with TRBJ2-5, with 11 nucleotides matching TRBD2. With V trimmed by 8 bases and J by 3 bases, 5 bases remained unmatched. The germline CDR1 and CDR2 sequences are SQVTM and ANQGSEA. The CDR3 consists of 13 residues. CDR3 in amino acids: CSIEGLAEETQYF. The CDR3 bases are TGCAGCATCGAGGGACTAGCGGAAGAGACCCAGTACTTC. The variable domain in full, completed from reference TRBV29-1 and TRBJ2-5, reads SAVISQKPSRDICQRGTSLTIQCQVDSQVTMMFWYRQQPGQSLTLIATANQGSEATYESGFVIDKFPISRPNLTFSTLTVSNMSPEDSSIYLCSIEGLAEETQYFGPGTRLLVL.

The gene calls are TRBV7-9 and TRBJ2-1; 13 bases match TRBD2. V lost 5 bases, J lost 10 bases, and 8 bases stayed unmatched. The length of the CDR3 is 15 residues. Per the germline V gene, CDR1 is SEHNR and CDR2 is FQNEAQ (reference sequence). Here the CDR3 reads CASSLTSGRAAEQFF. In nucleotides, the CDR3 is TGTGCCAGCAGCCTCACTAGCGGGAGGGCAGCGGAGCAGTTCTTC.

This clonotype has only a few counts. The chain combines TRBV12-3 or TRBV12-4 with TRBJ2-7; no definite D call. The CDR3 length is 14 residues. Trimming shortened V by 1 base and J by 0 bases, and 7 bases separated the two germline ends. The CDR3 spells CASSLGRNSYEQYF. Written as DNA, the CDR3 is TGTGCCAGCAGTTTAGGGCGTAACTCCTACGAGCAGTACTTC.

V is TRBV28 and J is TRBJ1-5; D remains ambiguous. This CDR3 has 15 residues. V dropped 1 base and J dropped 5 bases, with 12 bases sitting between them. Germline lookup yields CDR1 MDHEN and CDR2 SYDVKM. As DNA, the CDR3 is TGTGCCAGCAGTTTATTCTGGGGTGACGATCAGCCCCAGCATTTT. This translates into CASSLFWGDDQPQHF.

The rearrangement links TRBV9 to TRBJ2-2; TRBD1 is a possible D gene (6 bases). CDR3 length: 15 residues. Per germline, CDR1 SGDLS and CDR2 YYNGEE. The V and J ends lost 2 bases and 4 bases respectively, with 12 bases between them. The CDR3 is CASSVGQGTTGELFF. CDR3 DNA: TGTGCCAGCAGCGTTGGGCAGGGGACCACCGGGGAGCTGTTTTTT.

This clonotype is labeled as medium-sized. Written as DNA, the CDR3 is TGCGCCAGCAGCTTCAGGGGGATGAACACTGAAGCTTTCTTT. Its protein product is CASSFRGMNTEAFF. This sequence joins TRBV5-1 and TRBJ1-1; TRBD1 aligns across 7 bases. Germline V lookup: CDR1 SGHRS, CDR2 YFSETQ. V trimming: 2 bases; J trimming: 0 bases; junction bases outside the gene matches: 1. CDR3 size: 14 residues.

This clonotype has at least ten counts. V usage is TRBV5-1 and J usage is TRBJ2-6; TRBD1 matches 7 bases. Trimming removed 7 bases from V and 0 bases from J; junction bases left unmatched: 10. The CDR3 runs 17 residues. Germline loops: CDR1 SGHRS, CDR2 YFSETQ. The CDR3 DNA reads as TGCGCCAGCGGCCCCGGACAGGACCGCTCTGGGGCCAACGTCCTGACTTTC. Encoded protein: CASGPGQDRSGANVLTF.

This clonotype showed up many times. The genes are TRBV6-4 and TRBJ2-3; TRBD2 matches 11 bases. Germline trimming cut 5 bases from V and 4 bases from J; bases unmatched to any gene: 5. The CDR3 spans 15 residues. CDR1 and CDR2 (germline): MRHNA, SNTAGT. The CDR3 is CASSLLAGAPDTQYF. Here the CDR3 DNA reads TGTGCCAGCAGTTTACTAGCGGGAGCACCAGATACGCAGTATTTT.

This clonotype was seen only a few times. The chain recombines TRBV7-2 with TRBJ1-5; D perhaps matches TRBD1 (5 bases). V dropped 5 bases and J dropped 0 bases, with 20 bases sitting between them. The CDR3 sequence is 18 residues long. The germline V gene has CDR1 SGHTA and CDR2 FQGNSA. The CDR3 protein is CASSPKVQGQYSNQPQHF. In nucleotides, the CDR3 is TGTGCCAGCAGCCCAAAGGTGCAGGGCCAATATAGCAATCAGCCCCAGCATTTT.